This is a list of T cell receptor beta chains from one sample in a study of Tregs in tolerant kidney transplant recipients. Profiling relied on immunoSEQ multiplex PCR, and the TCRdb table lists in-frame clones only, not all of them. The table records about 59,000 clones, around four fifths of them present only once. Sequences were obtained from CD4+ T cells from blood. The source is a human donor in good health. Both conserved end residues are part of each CDR3. The D gene is left open where the match is weak. Not all rows give a size; the values are once, few, many and, for expanded clones, a class.

TRBV5-6	TRBJ1-2	.	.	TGTGCCAGCGCCACTAGGGCCAGGGGATATGGCTACACCTTC	CASATRARGYGYTF
TRBV7-6	TRBJ2-2	TRBD2	.	TGTGCCAGCAGCTTAGGGCCTAGCGGGGGGCCCGGGGAGCTGTTTTTT	CASSLGPSGGPGELFF
TRBV15	TRBJ1-2	TRBD1	.	TGTGCCACCAGCAGAGACCCCGACAGGGCGGGGGGCTACACCTTC	CATSRDPDRAGGYTF
TRBV5-6	TRBJ2-1	TRBD2	few	TGTGCCAGCAGCAAACTAGCGGGGGGGCAATCCTACAATGAGCAGTTCTTC	CASSKLAGGQSYNEQFF
TRBV15	TRBJ1-5	TRBD1	.	TGTGCCACCAGCAAAGGGGGTCAGGGGGAACGATGGGATCAGCCCCAGCATTTT	CATSKGGQGERWDQPQHF
TRBV10-3	TRBJ1-2	TRBD1	.	TGTGCCATCAGTGAGTCGTCAGGGGGCCGGTTTAGCTATGGCTACACCTTC	CAISESSGGRFSYGYTF
TRBV6-5	TRBJ1-1	.	.	TGTGCCAGCAGTAGGAAGAAGTACACTGAAGCTTTCTTT	CASSRKKYTEAFF
TRBV9	TRBJ1-2	.	once	TGTGCCAGCAGCGTAGAATTAAGGGGCGATGGCTACACCTTC	CASSVELRGDGYTF
TRBV5-4	TRBJ1-3	.	.	TGTGCCAGCAGCTTTGGAAACACCATATATTTT	CASSFGNTIYF
TRBV6-1	TRBJ2-7	TRBD2	many	TGTGCCAGCAGTGAGGTCCGGGGGAGGGGTGTGCAGTACTTC	CASSEVRGRGVQYF
TRBV5-1	TRBJ2-7	.	.	TGCGCCAGCAGCTTGGACGGACCCCCCTACGAGCAGTACTTC	CASSLDGPPYEQYF
TRBV15	TRBJ1-2	.	.	TGTGCCACCAGCAGAGGACGCGGCAGGTCTAACTATGGCTACACCTTC	CATSRGRGRSNYGYTF
TRBV7-9	TRBJ2-5	TRBD1	.	TGTGCCAGCAGCCTCTCAGGGGGCGCGGCAGAGACCCAGTACTTC	CASSLSGGAAETQYF
TRBV4-3	TRBJ1-3	.	.	TGCGCCAGCAGCCAAGATCGTCCATCACCGGGAAACACCATATATTTT	CASSQDRPSPGNTIYF
TRBV15	TRBJ2-5	.	.	TGTGCCACCAGCAGAGGAGCAGGGGCGGTCGAGACCCAGTACTTC	CATSRGAGAVETQYF
TRBV29-1	TRBJ1-2	.	.	TGCAGCGTTGGGGGGACTAACTATGGCTACACCTTC	CSVGGTNYGYTF